Listed below are T cell receptor beta chains from one sample, sequenced in a study of blood T cell repertoires in COVID-19. Using immunoSEQ multiplex PCR, the repertoire was profiled, and TCRdb retains in-frame clones only, with some absent. Of around 170,000 clones listed, approximately 78% are singletons. Sequences were obtained from peripheral blood. The source of these receptors is a woman older than 75 with COVID-19, enrolled during active disease. The CDR3 runs from the conserved cysteine through the conserved F or W.

TRBJ2-7 | TRBV7-2 | CASSWTSGTTYEQYF
TRBJ2-1 | TRBV11-2 | CASSSPGLAPYNEQFF
TRBJ2-7 | TRBV12-3/TRBV12-4 | CASSFSGSYEQYF
TRBJ1-4 | TRBV20-1 | CSASRGDRGHEKLFF
TRBJ2-7 | TRBV6-5 | CASSTSGTGWYEQYF
TRBJ2-3 | TRBV5-4 | CASSPGTSGRIRVDTQYF
TRBJ2-2 | TRBV7-2 | CASSAGTGNTGELFF
TRBJ2-3 | TRBV2 | CASSEQGGTDTQYF
TRBJ2-7 | TRBV4-1 | CASSQGQSFSYEQYF
TRBJ1-4 | TRBV2 | CASSEALRGTNEKLFF
TRBJ1-2 | TRBV5-1 | CASSLDLDSIYGYTF
TRBJ1-5 | TRBV10-3 | CAISDKGGNNQPQHF
TRBJ2-5 | TRBV5-8 | CASSRSGQETQYF
TRBJ1-2 | TRBV28 | CASSLEGSGYGYTF
TRBJ1-1 | TRBV7-6 | CASSPRLEGEAFF
TRBJ1-4 | TRBV9 | CASSVGTGGNGGEKLFF
TRBJ1-5 | TRBV2 | CASSSISGKQPQHF
TRBJ2-6 | TRBV10-3 | CAISPETGGGGANVLTF
TRBJ2-1 | TRBV5-1 | CASSLEGVENEQFF
TRBJ2-1 | TRBV7-8 | CASNFRGAHRNEQFF
TRBJ2-3 | TRBV6-5 | CASSFTGGDTQYF
TRBJ2-7 | TRBV11-3 | CASSLSPSSYEQYF
TRBJ1-1 | TRBV25-1 | CAREQGSGNTEAFF
TRBJ2-6 | TRBV19 | CASSNRGGMFSGANVLTF
TRBJ2-2 | TRBV28 | CASTSMWTDANTGELFF
TRBJ2-7 | TRBV28 | CASSIPSQGGSYEQYF
TRBJ2-3 | TRBV5-1 | CASSGGYGDTQYF
TRBJ2-5 | TRBV27 | CASSRLAGGETQYF
TRBJ2-7 | TRBV4-1 | CASSRDRGRFYEQYF
TRBJ1-5 | TRBV6-5 | CASSRSTAFNQPQHF
TRBJ2-1 | TRBV5-1 | CASTAGGGVYNEQFF
TRBJ2-7 | TRBV10-3 | CAISEPNRPRRPYEQYF
TRBJ1-4 | TRBV15 | CATSRTPGEKLFF
TRBJ2-4 | TRBV3-1/TRBV3-2 | CASSQWGGWAKNIQYF
TRBJ1-1 | TRBV6-7 | CASRLGPEGDTEAFF
TRBJ2-7 | TRBV7-9 | CASSLPGGRYEQYF
TRBJ2-5 | TRBV2 | CASSQQGFQETQYF